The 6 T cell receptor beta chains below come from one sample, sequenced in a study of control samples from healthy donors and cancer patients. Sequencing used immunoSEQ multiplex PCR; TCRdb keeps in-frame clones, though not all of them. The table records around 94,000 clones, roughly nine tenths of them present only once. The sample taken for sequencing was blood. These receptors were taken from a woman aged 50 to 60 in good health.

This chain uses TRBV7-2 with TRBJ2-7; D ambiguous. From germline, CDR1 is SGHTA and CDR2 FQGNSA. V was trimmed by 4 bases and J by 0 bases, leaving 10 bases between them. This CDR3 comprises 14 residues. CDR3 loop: CASSSVAPSYEQYF. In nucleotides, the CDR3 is TGTGCCAGCAGCTCCGTGGCCCCCTCCTACGAGCAGTACTTC.

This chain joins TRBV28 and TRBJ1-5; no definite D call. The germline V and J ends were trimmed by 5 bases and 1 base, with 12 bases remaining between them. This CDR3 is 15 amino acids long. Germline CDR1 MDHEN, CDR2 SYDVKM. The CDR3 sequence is CASSSRGGSNQPQHF. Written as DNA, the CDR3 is TGTGCCAGCAGTAGCCGGGGTGGGAGCAATCAGCCCCAGCATTTT.

The CDR3 region is CASRPSMFPGLAGFEQYF. Written as DNA, the CDR3 is TGTGCCAGCAGACCCAGTATGTTCCCGGGACTAGCGGGATTCGAGCAGTACTTC. The chain couples TRBV27 to TRBJ2-7, with 13 bases that match TRBD2. The CDR3 consists of 18 residues. Germline CDR1 MNHEY, CDR2 SMNVEV (reference sequence). V shed 6 bases, J shed 6 bases, and the junction held 17 bases outside the gene matches.

CDR3 DNA: TGTGCCAGCAGTGAAGAATCAGACAGCTCCACAGATACGCAGTATTTT. Translated, it gives CASSEESDSSTDTQYF. V usage is TRBV6-1 and J usage is TRBJ2-3, with D possibly TRBD1 on 5 matching bases. This CDR3 region has 16 residues. CDR1 is MNHNS and CDR2 is SASEGT in the germline V gene. Trimming pared 1 base from V and 2 bases from J, leaving 13 bases between.

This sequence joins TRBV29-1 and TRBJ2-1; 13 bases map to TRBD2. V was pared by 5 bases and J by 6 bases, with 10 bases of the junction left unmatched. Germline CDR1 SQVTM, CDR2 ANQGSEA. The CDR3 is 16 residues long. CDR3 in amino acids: CSVQRTSGSPINEQFF. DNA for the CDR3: TGCAGCGTTCAGAGGACTAGCGGGAGTCCGATCAATGAGCAGTTCTTC.

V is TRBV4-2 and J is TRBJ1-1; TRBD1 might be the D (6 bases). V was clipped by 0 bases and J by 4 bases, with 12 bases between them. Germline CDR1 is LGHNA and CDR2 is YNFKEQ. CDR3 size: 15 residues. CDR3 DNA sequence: TGTGCCAGCAGCCAAGAGGGGGGGCTGGGCACTGAAGCTTTCTTT. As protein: CASSQEGGLGTEAFF.